The 23 T cell receptor beta chains presented below share a single source sample, sequenced in a study of blood T cell repertoires in COVID-19. Clones were sequenced by immunoSEQ multiplex PCR, and TCRdb holds only the in-frame ones, with some missing. The profile covers fewer than 200,000 clones, with 87% appearing a single time and 20% to 25% taken by the ten largest. Sequencing was performed on peripheral blood. These receptors were collected from a man in his sixties with active or convalescent COVID-19.

The chain employs TRBV18 and TRBJ2-7; a possible D gene is TRBD1 (6 bases). Germline CDR1 is KGHSH and CDR2 is LQKENI. Trimming cost V 4 bases and J 4 bases, with 14 bases left between them. The CDR3 length is 14 residues. As DNA, the CDR3 is TGTGCCAGCTCACGCACAGGGTCCGTATACGAGCAGTACTTC. Protein sequence: CASSRTGSVYEQYF.

Comments on this clone: One end of the junction varies from germline; a read error may be responsible. Other DNA sequences from this sample encode an identical CDR3 as well. V usage is TRBV5-1 and J usage is TRBJ1-3, with no clear D. Germline values: CDR1 SGHRS, CDR2 YFSETQ. This CDR3 region has 14 residues. As DNA, the CDR3 is TGCGCCAGCAGTTTGGCGGGGTACGGAAACACCATATATTTT. Its translation is CASSLAGYGNTIYF.

The CDR3 coding sequence is TGTGCCTGGAGTTTGGGGGGGCCTGGAAACACCATATATTTT. Protein product: CAWSLGGPGNTIYF. The chain couples TRBV30 to TRBJ1-3, with D maybe TRBD1 (6 bases). From germline, CDR1 is GTSNPN and CDR2 SVGIG (reference sequence). The CDR3 has 14 residues. Trimming removed 2 bases from V and 2 bases from J, with 10 bases in between.

Only a few counts were recorded for this clone. The V call is TRBV6-6, the J call TRBJ1-3; D unresolved. V dropped 2 bases and J dropped 0 bases, with 8 bases sitting between them. The germline CDR1 and CDR2 sequences are MNHNY and SVGAGI (reference sequence). This CDR3 region has 15 residues. The CDR3 here is CASSYGVSSGNTIYF. The CDR3 region has the DNA TGTGCCAGCAGTTACGGTGTCAGCTCTGGAAACACCATATATTTT.

This rearrangement joins TRBV5-1 to TRBJ2-1; D remains unclear. The CDR3 has 15 residues. CDR1 is SGHRS and CDR2 is YFSETQ in the germline V gene. The ends were cut back, 4 bases at V and 6 bases at J, with 17 bases in the middle. Written as DNA, the CDR3 is TGCGCCAGCAGCCCGCTGGCGGCCCAACCCAATGAGCAGTTCTTC. Translating gives CASSPLAAQPNEQFF.

The chain links TRBV18 to TRBJ2-1; TRBD2 agrees at 12 bases. The V gene's germline CDR1 is KGHSH and CDR2 LQKENI. There are 15 residues in the CDR3. The ends lost 3 bases at V and 10 bases at J; junction bases unmatched: 7. For the CDR3, the DNA is TGTGCCAGCTCACCGGGACTAGCGGGCTTAGGGGAGCAGTTCTTC. Translation: CASSPGLAGLGEQFF. Supplemented by reference TRBV18 and TRBJ2-1, the full variable domain reads NAGVMQNPRHLVRRRGQEARLRCSPMKGHSHVYWYRQLPEEGLKFMVYLQKENIIDESGMPKERFSAEFPKEGPSILRIQQVVRGDSAAYFCASSPGLAGLGEQFFGPGTRLTVL.

The chain joins TRBV4-1 to TRBJ2-1; possible D gene TRBD2, 5 bases. This CDR3 contains 13 residues. The germline CDR1 and CDR2 sequences are MGHRA and YSYEKL. The V end was cut by 1 base, the J end by 6 bases, with 7 bases between. CDR3 nucleotide sequence: TGCGCCAGCAGCCAAGGGACTTTCAATGAGCAGTTCTTC. Encoded protein: CASSQGTFNEQFF.

The V and J genes are TRBV10-3 and TRBJ2-5; no clear D gene. V gave up 8 bases and J gave up 5 bases, with 18 bases separating them. Germline CDR1 ENHRY, CDR2 SYGVKD. The CDR3 is 14 residues long. This chain's CDR3 is CAISSGSLLETQYF. The CDR3 coding sequence is TGTGCCATCTCCTCCGGGTCCCTTTTGGAGACCCAGTACTTC.

V usage is TRBV5-1 and J usage is TRBJ2-7, with D possibly matching TRBD2 (5 bases). Germline CDR1 SGHRS, CDR2 YFSETQ. The CDR3 is 15 residues long. The V end lost 0 bases, the J end lost 2 bases, and 12 bases lay between the germline ends. As DNA, the CDR3 is TGCGCCAGCAGCTTGGGGGCAGGAGGTGCCTACGAGCAGTACTTC. It codes for CASSLGAGGAYEQYF.

The J gene is TRBJ1-5, the V gene TRBV19; TRBD1 aligns across 7 bases. The junction had 7 bases not matched to a gene; V was cut back by 6 bases and J by 2 bases. Germline assignment: CDR1 LNHDA and CDR2 SQIVND (reference sequence). The CDR3 loop spans 15 amino acids. CDR3 in DNA: TGTGCCAGTAGACCACAGGGGACGGGCAATCAGCCCCAGCATTTT. Protein sequence: CASRPQGTGNQPQHF.

This chain uses TRBV20-1 with TRBJ2-5, with D perhaps TRBD2 (7 bases). Trimming removed 3 bases at V and 5 bases at J, with 16 bases between. In germline, CDR1 is DFQATT, CDR2 SNEGSKA (reference sequence). The CDR3 extends over 14 amino acids. The CDR3 DNA reads TGCAGTGCTAGTCGGGGGGCCCCGACGGAGACCCAGTACTTC. Protein: CSASRGAPTETQYF.

V and J are TRBV3-1 (or the pseudogene TRBV3-2) and TRBJ2-3; 8 bases fit TRBD2. Germline V gives CDR1 LGHDT, CDR2 YNNKEL (reference sequence). The V and J ends lost 2 bases and 2 bases, in that order; junction bases with no gene match: 6. The CDR3 contains 16 residues. The CDR3 here is CASSQWVSGATDTQYF. The CDR3 coding sequence is TGTGCCAGCAGCCAATGGGTTAGCGGGGCCACAGATACGCAGTATTTT.

J is TRBJ2-5 and V is TRBV6-2 or TRBV6-3, with D possibly matching TRBD1 (5 bases). V dropped 5 bases and J dropped 2 bases, with 15 bases sitting between them. CDR1 and CDR2 (germline): MNHEY, SVGEGT. CDR3 length equals 15 residues. The CDR3 DNA reads TGTGCCAGCAGTACACCCTCTAGGGGTCAAGAGACCCAGTACTTC. Translating it yields CASSTPSRGQETQYF.

The chain employs TRBV10-2 and TRBJ2-3; 12 positions match TRBD2. V lost 8 bases, J lost 2 bases, and 5 bases stayed unmatched. In germline, CDR1 is WSHSY, CDR2 SAAADI. This CDR3 comprises 15 residues. CDR3 residues: CASSTSGGYTDTQYF. Written as DNA, the CDR3 is TGCGCCAGCTCCACTAGCGGGGGGTACACAGATACGCAGTATTTT.

The chain combines TRBV29-1 with TRBJ2-5, with a weak D call TRBD1 (6 bases). Trimming shortened V by 3 bases and J by 5 bases, and 10 bases separated the two germline ends. Germline loops: CDR1 SQVTM, CDR2 ANQGSEA. The CDR3 is made up of 12 amino acids. CDR3 residues: CSVDLGGETQYF. As DNA, the CDR3 is TGCAGCGTTGATTTAGGGGGTGAGACCCAGTACTTC.

The chain couples TRBV19 to TRBJ2-7, with D possibly being TRBD1 (6 bases). The CDR3 is 14 amino acids. Trimming took off 5 bases at V and 3 bases at J, with 14 bases between the two ends. CDR1 LNHDA and CDR2 SQIVND come from the germline V gene (reference sequence). CDR3 region: CASSLAGVDYEQYF. The CDR3 DNA sequence: TGTGCCAGTAGTTTGGCAGGGGTCGACTACGAGCAGTACTTC.

In DNA, the CDR3 is TGTGCCAGCAGCTTCGACTGGACTAGCACAGATACGCAGTATTTT. It yields the protein CASSFDWTSTDTQYF. V and J are TRBV7-2 and TRBJ2-3; D is perhaps TRBD2 (5 bases). Per the germline V gene, CDR1 is SGHTA and CDR2 is FQGNSA. This CDR3 region has 15 residues. V shed 3 bases and J shed 0 bases, with 10 bases lying between them.

V is TRBV19 and J is TRBJ1-5, with D perhaps matching TRBD1 (6 bases). From germline, CDR1 is LNHDA and CDR2 SQIVND (reference sequence). Between the trimmed V and J ends, which lost 0 bases and 5 bases, there was a span of 17 bases. The CDR3 has 17 residues. The CDR3 region has the DNA TGTGCCAGTAGTATAGATCCCGACAGGCCTCGGGATCAGCCCCAGCATTTT. This sequence encodes CASSIDPDRPRDQPQHF.

The CDR3 is CATRGGDRVNTGELFF. CDR3 in DNA: TGTGCCACCCGAGGCGGGGACAGGGTGAACACCGGGGAGCTGTTTTTT. The V and J genes are TRBV11-2 and TRBJ2-2; TRBD1 matches at 9 bases. Germline CDR1 reads SGHAT; CDR2 reads FQNNGV. V was clipped by 10 bases and J by 1 base; unmatched bases: 10. The length of the CDR3 is 16 residues.

CDR3 sequence reads: CASSTGAATYGYTF. The CDR3 DNA sequence: TGTGCCAGCAGTACAGGGGCGGCCACCTATGGCTACACCTTC. The V call is TRBV5-6, the J call TRBJ1-2; TRBD1 aligns across 7 bases. This CDR3 is 14 amino acids long. From germline, CDR1 is SGHDT and CDR2 YYEEEE. V shed 5 bases and J 4 bases; nucleotides not matched to a gene: 8.

The CDR3 DNA follows: TGTGCCAGCAGCCATAATGCAGGGAACACAGATACGCAGTATTTT. This gives the protein CASSHNAGNTDTQYF. The chain is built from TRBV7-9 and TRBJ2-3; perhaps TRBD1 as D (5 bases). The CDR3 contains 15 residues. V was cut by 5 bases and J by 2 bases, with 14 bases left in between. CDR1 is SEHNR and CDR2 is FQNEAQ in the germline V gene (reference sequence).

CDR3 region: CASSPGRASGVLGGELFF. CDR3 coding DNA: TGTGCCAGCAGCCCGGGACGGGCTAGCGGGGTGTTGGGCGGGGAGCTGTTTTTT. The rearrangement links TRBV9 to TRBJ2-2, with 9 bases fitting TRBD2. V trimming: 4 bases; J trimming: 7 bases; junction bases outside the gene matches: 17. CDR1 and CDR2 (germline): SGDLS, YYNGEE. The CDR3 totals 18 residues. The variable domain in full, completed from reference TRBV9 and TRBJ2-2, reads DSGVTQTPKHLITATGQRVTLRCSPRSGDLSVYWYQQSLDQGLQFLIQYYNGEERAKGNILERFSAQQFPDLHSELNLSSLELGDSALYFCASSPGRASGVLGGELFFGEGSRLTVL.

The table lists this clone with a few counts. CDR3 in DNA: TGTGCCAGCCAGGGTCAGCTCACCGGGGAGCTGTTTTTT. As protein: CASQGQLTGELFF. This chain links TRBV2 with TRBJ2-2, with D perhaps matching TRBD1 (5 bases). Germline CDR1 reads SNHLY; CDR2 reads FYNNEI. V lost 8 bases and J lost 4, with 11 bases in between. The CDR3 is made up of 13 amino acids.